This T cell receptor beta chain was recorded in a study of CD8 T cells in ankylosing spondylitis. Researchers built TCR beta libraries using quantitative 5'-RACE with molecular barcodes. TCRdb recomputed calls from the 5' RACE reads with MiXCR, one row per CDR3 protein. The sample records around 250,000 distinct CDR3 sequences, approximately 11% being singletons. CDR1 and CDR2 (germline): MNHEY, SVGAGI. The CDR3 sequence is 14 residues long. V shed 2 bases and J shed 7 bases, with 14 bases lying between them. The table lists this clonotype with many counts. What it recognizes is unknown. Points from the study as a whole: A motif in TCR beta, a set of under 10 highly homologous variants, appeared characteristic of ankylosing spondylitis blood. Prior work had noted some motif variants in reactive arthritis blood and synovial fluid.

The source is a male donor with ankylosing spondylitis or in good health (not recorded which). The chain joins TRBV6-5 to TRBJ1-2; D gene unclear. The sequencing sample was made of blood, either unsorted or a sorted T cell fraction (not recorded which). This CDR3 reads CASSYVPNSGGYTF. The DNA for the CDR3 is TGTGCCAGCAGTTACGTCCCAAATAGCGGTGGCTACACCTTC.